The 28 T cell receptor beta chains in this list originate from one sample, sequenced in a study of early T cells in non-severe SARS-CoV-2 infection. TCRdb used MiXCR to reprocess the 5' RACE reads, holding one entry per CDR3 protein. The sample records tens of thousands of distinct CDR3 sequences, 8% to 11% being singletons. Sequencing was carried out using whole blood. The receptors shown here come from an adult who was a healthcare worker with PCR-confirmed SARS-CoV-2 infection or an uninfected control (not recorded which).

The chain's CDR3 is CASSLGTGGSPLHF. The CDR3 DNA follows: TGTGCCAGCAGCCTGGGGACAGGGGGCTCACCCCTCCACTTT. The chain is built from TRBV7-9 and TRBJ1-6; 12 bases are shared with TRBD1. The CDR3 loop spans 14 amino acids. Germline CDR1 is SEHNR and CDR2 is FQNEAQ (reference sequence). Germline trimming cut 5 bases from V and 10 bases from J; bases unmatched to any gene: 3.

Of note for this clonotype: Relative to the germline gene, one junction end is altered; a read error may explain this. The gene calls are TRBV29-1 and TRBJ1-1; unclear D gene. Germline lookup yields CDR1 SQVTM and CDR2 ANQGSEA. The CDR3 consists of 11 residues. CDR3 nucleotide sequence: TGCAGAGTTGATTTGAACACTGAAGCTTTCTTT. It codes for CRVDLNTEAFF.

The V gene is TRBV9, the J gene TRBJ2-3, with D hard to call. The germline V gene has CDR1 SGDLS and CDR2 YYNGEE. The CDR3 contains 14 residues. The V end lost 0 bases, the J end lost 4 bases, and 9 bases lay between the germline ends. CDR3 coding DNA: TGTGCCAGCAGCGTAGCGGAGTGGGCAGATACGCAGTATTTT. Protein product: CASSVAEWADTQYF.

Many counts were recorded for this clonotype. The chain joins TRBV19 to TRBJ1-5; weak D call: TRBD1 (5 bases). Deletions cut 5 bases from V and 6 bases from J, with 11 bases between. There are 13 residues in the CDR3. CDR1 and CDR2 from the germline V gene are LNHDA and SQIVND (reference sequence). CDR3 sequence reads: CASSQDIAQPQHF. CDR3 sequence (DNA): TGTGCCAGTAGTCAGGACATAGCTCAGCCCCAGCATTTT.

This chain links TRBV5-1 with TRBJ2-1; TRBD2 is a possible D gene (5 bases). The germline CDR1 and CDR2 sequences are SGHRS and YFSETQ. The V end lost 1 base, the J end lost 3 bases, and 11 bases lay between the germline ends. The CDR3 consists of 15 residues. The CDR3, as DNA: TGCGCCAGCAGCTTGAACGGGGTAAGCTACAATGAGCAGTTCTTC. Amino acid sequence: CASSLNGVSYNEQFF.

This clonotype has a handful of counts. CDR3 DNA sequence: TGTGCCAGCAGCTTAGGAGCTAGGATGGACACCGGGGAGCTGTTTTTT. Protein product: CASSLGARMDTGELFF. V usage is TRBV11-2 and J usage is TRBJ2-2; D is undetermined. CDR1 is SGHAT and CDR2 is FQNNGV in the germline V gene. This CDR3 spans 16 amino acids. The V end lost 1 base, the J end lost 3 bases, and 12 bases lay between the germline ends.

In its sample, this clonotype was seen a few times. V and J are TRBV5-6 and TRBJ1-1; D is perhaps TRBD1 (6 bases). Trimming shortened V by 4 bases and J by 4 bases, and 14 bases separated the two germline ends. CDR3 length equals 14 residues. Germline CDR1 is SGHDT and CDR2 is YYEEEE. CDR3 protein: CASSAGAWGTEAFF. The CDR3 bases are TGTGCCAGCAGCGCAGGGGCCTGGGGCACTGAAGCTTTCTTT.

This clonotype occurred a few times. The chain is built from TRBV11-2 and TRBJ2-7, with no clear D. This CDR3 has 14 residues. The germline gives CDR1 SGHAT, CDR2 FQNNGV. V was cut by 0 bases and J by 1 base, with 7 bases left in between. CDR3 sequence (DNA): TGTGCCAGCAGCTTAGAGGCCTTTTCCTACGAGCAGTACTTC. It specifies CASSLEAFSYEQYF.

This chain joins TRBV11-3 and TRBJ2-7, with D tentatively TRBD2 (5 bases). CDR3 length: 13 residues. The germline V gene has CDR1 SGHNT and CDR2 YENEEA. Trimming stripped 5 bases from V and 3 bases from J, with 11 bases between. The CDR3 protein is CASSLELDYEQYF. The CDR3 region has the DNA TGTGCCAGCAGCCTGGAACTAGACTACGAGCAGTACTTC. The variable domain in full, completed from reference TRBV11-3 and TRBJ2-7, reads EAGVVQSPRYKIIEKKQPVAFWCNPISGHNTLYWYLQNLGQGPELLIRYENEEAVDDSQLPKDRFSAERLKGVDSTLKIQPAELGDSAVYLCASSLELDYEQYFGPGTRLTVT.

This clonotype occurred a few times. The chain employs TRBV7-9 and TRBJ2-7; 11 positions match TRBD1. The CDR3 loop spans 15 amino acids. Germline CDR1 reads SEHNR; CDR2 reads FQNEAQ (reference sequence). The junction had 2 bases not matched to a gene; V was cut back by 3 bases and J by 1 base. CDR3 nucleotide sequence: TGTGCCAGCAGCTTTAGGGACAGGGGGTCCTACGAGCAGTACTTC. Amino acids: CASSFRDRGSYEQYF.

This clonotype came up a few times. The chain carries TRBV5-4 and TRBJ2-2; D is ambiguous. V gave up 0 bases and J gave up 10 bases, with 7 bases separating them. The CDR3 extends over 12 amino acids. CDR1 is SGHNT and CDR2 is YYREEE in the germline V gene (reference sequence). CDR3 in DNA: TGTGCCAGCAGCTTGGCCCCAGCGGAGCTGTTTTTT. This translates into CASSLAPAELFF.

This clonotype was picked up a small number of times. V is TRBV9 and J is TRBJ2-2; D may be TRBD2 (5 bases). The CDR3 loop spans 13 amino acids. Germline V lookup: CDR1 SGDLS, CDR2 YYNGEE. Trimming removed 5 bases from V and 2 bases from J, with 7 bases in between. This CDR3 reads CASRAVNTGELFF. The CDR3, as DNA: TGTGCCAGCAGAGCGGTTAACACCGGGGAGCTGTTTTTT.

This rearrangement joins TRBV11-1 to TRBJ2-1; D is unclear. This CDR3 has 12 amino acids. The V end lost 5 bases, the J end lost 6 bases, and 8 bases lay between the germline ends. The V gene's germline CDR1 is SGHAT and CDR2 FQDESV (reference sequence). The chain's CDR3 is CASSTDRNEQFF. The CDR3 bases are TGTGCCAGCAGCACGGACCGCAATGAGCAGTTCTTC. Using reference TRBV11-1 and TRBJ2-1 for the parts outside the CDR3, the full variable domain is EAEVAQSPRYKITEKSQAVAFWCDPISGHATLYWYRQILGQGPELLVQFQDESVVDDSQLPKDRFSAERLKGVDSTLKIQPAELGDSAMYLCASSTDRNEQFFGPGTRLTVL.

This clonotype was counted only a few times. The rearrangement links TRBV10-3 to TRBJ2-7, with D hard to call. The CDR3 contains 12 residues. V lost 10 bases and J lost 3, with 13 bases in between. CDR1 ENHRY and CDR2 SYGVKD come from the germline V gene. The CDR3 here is CATTGPLYEQYF. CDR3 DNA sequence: TGTGCCACAACCGGGCCACTCTACGAGCAGTACTTC.

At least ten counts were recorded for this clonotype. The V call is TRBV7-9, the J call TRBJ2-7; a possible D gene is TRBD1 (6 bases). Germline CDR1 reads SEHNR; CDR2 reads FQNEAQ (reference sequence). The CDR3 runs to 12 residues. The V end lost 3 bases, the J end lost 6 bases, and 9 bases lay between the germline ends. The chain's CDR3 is CASSLTGSEQYF. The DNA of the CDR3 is TGTGCCAGCAGCTTGACAGGATCCGAGCAGTACTTC.

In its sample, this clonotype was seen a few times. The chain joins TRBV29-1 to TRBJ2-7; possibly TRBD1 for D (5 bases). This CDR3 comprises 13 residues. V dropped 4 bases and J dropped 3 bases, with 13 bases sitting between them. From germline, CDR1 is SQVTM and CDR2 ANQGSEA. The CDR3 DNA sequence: TGCAGCGTTGGGGGATACGGACACTACGAGCAGTACTTC. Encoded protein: CSVGGYGHYEQYF.

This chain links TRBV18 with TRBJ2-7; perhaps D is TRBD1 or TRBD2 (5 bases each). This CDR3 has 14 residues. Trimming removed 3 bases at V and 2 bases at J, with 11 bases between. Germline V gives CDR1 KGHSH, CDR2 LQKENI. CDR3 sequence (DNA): TGTGCCAGCTCACCGGGCCAGGGACCCTACGAGCAGTACTTC. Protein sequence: CASSPGQGPYEQYF.

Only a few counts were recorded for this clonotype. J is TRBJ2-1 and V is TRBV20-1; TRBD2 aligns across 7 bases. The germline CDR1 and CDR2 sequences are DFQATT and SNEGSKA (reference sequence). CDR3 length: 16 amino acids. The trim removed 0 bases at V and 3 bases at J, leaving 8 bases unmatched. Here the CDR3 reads CSARDFGLAVYNEQFF. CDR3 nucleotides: TGCAGTGCTAGAGATTTCGGGCTAGCGGTCTACAATGAGCAGTTCTTC.

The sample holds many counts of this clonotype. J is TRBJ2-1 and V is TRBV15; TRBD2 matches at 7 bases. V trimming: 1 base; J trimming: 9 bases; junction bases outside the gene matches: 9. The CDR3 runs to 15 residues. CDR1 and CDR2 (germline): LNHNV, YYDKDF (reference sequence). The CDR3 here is CATSRVGGRVGEQFF. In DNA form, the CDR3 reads TGTGCCACCAGCAGAGTTGGCGGGAGAGTCGGTGAGCAGTTCTTC.

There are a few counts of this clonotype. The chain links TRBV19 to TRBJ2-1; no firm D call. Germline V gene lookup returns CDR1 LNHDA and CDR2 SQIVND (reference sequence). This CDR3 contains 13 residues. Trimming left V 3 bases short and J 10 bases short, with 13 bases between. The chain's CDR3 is CASSMIASLEQFF. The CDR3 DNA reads TGTGCCAGTAGTATGATAGCTTCCCTGGAGCAGTTCTTC. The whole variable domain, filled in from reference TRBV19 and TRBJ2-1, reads DGGITQSPKYLFRKEGQNVTLSCEQNLNHDAMYWYRQDPGQGLRLIYYSQIVNDFQKGDIAEGYSVSREKKESFPLTVTSAQKNPTAFYLCASSMIASLEQFFGPGTRLTVL.

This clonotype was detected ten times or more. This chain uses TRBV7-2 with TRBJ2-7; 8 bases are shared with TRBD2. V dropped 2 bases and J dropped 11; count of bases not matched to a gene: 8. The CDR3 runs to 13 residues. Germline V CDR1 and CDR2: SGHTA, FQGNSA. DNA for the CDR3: TGTGCCAGCAGCTTAAGAGATAGGCGGGAGGAGTACTTC. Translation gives CASSLRDRREEYF.

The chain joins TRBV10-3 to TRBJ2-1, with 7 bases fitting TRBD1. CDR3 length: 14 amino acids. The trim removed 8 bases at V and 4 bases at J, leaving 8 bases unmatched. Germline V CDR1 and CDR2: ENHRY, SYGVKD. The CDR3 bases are TGTGCCATCTCGGAAACAGGGGCGTACAATGAGCAGTTCTTC. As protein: CAISETGAYNEQFF.

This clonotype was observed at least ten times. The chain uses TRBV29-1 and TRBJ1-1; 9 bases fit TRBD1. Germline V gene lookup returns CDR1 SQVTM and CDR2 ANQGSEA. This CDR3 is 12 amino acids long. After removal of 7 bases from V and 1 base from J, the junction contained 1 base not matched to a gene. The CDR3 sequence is CSAGQGNTEAFF. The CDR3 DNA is TGCAGCGCGGGACAGGGGAACACTGAAGCTTTCTTT.

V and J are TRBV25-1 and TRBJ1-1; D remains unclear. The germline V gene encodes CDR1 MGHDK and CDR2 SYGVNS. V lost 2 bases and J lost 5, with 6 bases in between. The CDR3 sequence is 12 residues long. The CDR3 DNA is TGTGCCAGCAGTGAAGGTGGTACTGAAGCTTTCTTT. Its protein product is CASSEGGTEAFF.

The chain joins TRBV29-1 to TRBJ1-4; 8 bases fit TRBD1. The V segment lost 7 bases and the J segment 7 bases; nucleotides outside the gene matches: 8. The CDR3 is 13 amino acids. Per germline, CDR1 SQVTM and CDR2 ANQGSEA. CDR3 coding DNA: TGCAGCGCCACCGGGACAGGTGGTGAAAAACTGTTTTTT. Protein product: CSATGTGGEKLFF.

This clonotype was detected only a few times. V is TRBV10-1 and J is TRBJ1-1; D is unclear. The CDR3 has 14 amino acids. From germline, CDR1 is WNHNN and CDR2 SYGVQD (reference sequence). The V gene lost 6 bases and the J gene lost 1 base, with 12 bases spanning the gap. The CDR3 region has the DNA TGCGCCAGCAGCGCTCACTTATCGAACACTGAAGCTTTCTTT. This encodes CASSAHLSNTEAFF.

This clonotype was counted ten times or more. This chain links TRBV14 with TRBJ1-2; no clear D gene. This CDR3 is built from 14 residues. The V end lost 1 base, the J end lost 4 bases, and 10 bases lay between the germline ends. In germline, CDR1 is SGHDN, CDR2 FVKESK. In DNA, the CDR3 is TGTGCCAGCAGCCAAGCCCAGACCAGCTATGGCTACACCTTC. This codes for CASSQAQTSYGYTF.

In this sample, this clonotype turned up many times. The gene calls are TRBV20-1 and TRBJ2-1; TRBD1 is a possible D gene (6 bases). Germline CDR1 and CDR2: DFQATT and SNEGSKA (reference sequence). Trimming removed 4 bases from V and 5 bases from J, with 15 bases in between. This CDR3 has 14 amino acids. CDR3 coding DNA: TGCAGTGCTACCCAGACAGGTCTCCACAATGAGCAGTTCTTC. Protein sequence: CSATQTGLHNEQFF.